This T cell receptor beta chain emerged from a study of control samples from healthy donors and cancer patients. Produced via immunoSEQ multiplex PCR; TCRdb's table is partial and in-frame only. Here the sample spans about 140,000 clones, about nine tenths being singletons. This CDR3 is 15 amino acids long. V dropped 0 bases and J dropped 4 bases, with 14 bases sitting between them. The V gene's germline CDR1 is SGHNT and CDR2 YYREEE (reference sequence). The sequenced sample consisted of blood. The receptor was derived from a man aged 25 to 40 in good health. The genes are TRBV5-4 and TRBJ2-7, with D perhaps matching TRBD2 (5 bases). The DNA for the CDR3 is TGTGCCAGCAGCTTGGAGGGCATAGCGAGGTACGAGCAGTACTTC. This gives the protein CASSLEGIARYEQYF.